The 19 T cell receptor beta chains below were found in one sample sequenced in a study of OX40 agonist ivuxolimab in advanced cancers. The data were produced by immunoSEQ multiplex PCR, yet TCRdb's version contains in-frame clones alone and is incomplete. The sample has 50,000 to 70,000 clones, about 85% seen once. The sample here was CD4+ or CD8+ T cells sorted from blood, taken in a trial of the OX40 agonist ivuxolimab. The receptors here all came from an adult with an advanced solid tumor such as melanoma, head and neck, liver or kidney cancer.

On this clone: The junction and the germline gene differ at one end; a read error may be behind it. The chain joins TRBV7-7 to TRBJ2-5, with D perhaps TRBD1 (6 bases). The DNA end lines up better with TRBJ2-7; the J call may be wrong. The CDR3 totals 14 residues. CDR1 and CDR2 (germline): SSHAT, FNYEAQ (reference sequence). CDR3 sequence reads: CASSRDITSYEQYF. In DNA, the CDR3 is TGTGCTAGCAGTCGGGACATCACCTCCTACGAGCAGTACTTC.

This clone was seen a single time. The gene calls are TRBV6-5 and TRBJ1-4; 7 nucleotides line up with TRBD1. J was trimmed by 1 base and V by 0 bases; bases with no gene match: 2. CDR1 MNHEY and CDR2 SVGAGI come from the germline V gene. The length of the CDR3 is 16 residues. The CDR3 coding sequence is TGTGCCAGCAGTTACTCCTGGACAGGAACTAATGAAAAACTGTTTTTT. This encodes CASSYSWTGTNEKLFF.

In nucleotides, the CDR3 is TGTGCCAGCAAGATCGGGCCCCACGAAAACATTCAGTACTTC. This sequence encodes CASKIGPHENIQYF. The chain couples TRBV5-6 to TRBJ2-4; D unresolved. Trimming took 6 bases from V and 5 from J, leaving 15 bases between them. CDR1 and CDR2 from the germline V gene are SGHDT and YYEEEE. This CDR3 contains 14 residues.

CDR3 DNA: TGCGCCAGCAGCTTGGGGCTAGCGGGAGAGTTGGCCGAAGATACGCAGTATTTT. It specifies CASSLGLAGELAEDTQYF. This sequence joins TRBV5-1 and TRBJ2-3; 10 nucleotides match TRBD2. Per germline, CDR1 SGHRS and CDR2 YFSETQ. The CDR3 length is 18 residues. The J segment lost 5 bases and the V segment lost 0 bases, leaving 12 bases of the junction unmatched.

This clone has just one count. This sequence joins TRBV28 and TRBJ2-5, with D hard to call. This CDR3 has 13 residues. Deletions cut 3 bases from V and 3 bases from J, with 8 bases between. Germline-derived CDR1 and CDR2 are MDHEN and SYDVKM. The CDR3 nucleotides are TGTGCCAGCAGTTTGTCCCCTAAAGAGACCCAGTACTTC. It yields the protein CASSLSPKETQYF.

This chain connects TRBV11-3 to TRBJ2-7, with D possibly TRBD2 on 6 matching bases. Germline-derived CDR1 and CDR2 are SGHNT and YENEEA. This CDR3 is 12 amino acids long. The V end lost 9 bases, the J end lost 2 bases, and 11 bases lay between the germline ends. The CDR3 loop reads CASRAGPYEQYF. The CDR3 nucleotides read TGTGCCAGTCGGGCGGGGCCCTACGAGCAGTACTTC.

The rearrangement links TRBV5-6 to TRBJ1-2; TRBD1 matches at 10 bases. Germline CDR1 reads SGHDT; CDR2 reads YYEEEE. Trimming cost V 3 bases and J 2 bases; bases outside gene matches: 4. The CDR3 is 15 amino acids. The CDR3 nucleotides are TGTGCCAGCAGCTCCCCGGGACAGGGGAACTATGGCTACACCTTC. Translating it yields CASSSPGQGNYGYTF.

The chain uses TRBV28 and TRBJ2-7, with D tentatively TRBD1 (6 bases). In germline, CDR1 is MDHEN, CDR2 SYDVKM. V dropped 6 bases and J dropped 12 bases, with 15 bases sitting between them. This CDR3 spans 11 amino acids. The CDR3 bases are TGTGCCAGCAGATCGACAGGATCCACGTACTTC. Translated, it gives CASRSTGSTYF.

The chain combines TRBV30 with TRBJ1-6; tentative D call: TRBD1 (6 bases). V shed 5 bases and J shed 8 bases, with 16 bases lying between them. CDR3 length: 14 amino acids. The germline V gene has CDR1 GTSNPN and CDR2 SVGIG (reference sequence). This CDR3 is CAWALGQGHSPLHF. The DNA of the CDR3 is TGTGCCTGGGCCTTGGGTCAGGGGCATTCACCCCTCCACTTT.

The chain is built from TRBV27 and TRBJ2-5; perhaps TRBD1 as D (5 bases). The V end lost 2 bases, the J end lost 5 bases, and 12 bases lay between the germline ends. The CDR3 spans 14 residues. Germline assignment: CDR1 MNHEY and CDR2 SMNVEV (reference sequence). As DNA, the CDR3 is TGTGCCAGCAGTTTAGGGCAGGGCAGGGAGACCCAGTACTTC. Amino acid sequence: CASSLGQGRETQYF.

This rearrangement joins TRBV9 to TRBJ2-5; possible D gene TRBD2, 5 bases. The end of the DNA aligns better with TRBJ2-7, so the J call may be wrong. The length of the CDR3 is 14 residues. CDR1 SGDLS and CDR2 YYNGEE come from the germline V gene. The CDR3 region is CASSVDLARYEQYF. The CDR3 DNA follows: TGTGCCAGCAGCGTAGATCTAGCACGGTACGAGCAGTACTTC.

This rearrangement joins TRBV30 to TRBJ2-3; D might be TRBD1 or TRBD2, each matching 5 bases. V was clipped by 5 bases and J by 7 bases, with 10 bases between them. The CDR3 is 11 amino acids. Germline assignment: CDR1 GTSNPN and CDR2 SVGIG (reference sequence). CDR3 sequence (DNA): TGTGCCTGGTCCGAGGGGAATACGCAGTATTTT. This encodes CAWSEGNTQYF. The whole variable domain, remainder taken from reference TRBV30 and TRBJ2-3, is SQTIHQWPATLVQPVGSPLSLECTVEGTSNPNLYWYRQAAGRGLQLLFYSVGIGQISSEVPQNLSASRPQDRQFILSSKKLLLSDSGFYLCAWSEGNTQYFGPGTRLTVL.

CDR3 sequence: CASSFTGESTGELFF. For the CDR3, the DNA is TGTGCCAGCAGTTTCACAGGGGAAAGCACCGGGGAGCTGTTTTTT. The gene calls are TRBV28 and TRBJ2-2; 7 bases are shared with TRBD1. The J segment lost 4 bases and the V segment lost 3 bases, leaving 5 bases of the junction unmatched. Germline V gene data show CDR1 as MDHEN and CDR2 as SYDVKM. The CDR3 totals 15 residues.

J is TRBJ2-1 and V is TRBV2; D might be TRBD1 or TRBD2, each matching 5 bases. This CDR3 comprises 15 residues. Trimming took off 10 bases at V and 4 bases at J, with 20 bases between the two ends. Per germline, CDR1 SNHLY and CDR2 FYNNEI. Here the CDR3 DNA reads TGTGCCATCATGGGGACCGTAGACGGATACAATGAGCAGTTCTTC. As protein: CAIMGTVDGYNEQFF.

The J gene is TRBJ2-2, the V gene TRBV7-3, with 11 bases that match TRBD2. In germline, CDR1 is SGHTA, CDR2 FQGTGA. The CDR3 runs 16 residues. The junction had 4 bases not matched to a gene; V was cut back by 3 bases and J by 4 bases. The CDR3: CASSLTSGTVTGELFF. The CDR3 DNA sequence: TGTGCCAGCAGCTTGACTAGCGGGACGGTCACCGGGGAGCTGTTTTTT.

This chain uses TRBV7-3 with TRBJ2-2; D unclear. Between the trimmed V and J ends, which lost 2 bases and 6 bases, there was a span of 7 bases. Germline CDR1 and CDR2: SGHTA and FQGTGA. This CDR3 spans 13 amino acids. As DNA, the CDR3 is TGTGCCAGCAGCTTAGAGGCTCCCGGGGAGCTGTTTTTT. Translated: CASSLEAPGELFF.

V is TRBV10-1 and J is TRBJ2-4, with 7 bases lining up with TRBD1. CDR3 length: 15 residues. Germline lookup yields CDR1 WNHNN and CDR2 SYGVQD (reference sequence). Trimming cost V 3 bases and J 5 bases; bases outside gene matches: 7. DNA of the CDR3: TGCGCCAGCAGTGAAAAAAGGGGGCTTGAAAACATTCAGTACTTC. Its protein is CASSEKRGLENIQYF.

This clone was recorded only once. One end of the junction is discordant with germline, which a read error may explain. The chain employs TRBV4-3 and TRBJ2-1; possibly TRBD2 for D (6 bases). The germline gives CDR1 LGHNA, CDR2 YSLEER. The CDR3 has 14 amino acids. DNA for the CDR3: TGCGCCAGCAGCCAACTACTAGCATACAGTGAGCAGTTCTTC. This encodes CASSQLLAYSEQFF.

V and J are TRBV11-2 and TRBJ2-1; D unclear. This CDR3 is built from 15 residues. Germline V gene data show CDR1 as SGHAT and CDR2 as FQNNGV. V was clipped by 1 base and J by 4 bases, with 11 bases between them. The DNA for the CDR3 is TGTGCCAGCAGCTTAGTGGCTGGCTTATACAATGAGCAGTTCTTC. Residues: CASSLVAGLYNEQFF.